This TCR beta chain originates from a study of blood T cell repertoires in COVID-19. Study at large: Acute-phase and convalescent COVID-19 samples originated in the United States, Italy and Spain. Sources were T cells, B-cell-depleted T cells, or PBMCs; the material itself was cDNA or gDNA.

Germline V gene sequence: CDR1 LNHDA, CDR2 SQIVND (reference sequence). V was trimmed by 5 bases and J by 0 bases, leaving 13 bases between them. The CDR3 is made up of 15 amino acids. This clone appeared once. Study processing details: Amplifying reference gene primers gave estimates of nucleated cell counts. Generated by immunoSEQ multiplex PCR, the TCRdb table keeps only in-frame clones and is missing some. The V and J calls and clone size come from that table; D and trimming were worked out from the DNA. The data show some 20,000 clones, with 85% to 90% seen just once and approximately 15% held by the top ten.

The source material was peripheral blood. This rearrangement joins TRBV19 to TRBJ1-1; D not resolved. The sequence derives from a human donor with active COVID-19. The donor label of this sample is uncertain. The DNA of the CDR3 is TGTGCCAGTAGTGATGGTGGGCTGCTGAACACTGAAGCTTTCTTT. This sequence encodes CASSDGGLLNTEAFF.